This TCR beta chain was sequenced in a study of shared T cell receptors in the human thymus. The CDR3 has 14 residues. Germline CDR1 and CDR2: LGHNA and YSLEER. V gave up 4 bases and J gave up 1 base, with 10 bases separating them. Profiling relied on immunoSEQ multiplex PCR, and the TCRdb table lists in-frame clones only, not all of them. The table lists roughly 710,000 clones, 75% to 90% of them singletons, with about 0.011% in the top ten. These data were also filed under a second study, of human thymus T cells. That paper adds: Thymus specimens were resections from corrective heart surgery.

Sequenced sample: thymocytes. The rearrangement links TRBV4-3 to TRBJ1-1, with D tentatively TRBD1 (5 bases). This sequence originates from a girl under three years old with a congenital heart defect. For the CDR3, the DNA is TGCGCCAGCAGCCGGGGAGGGGCGAACACTGAAGCTTTCTTT. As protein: CASSRGGANTEAFF.